Listed below are T cell receptor beta chains from one sample, sequenced in a study of blood T cell repertoires in COVID-19. Data came from immunoSEQ multiplex PCR; TCRdb stores just in-frame clones and leaves some out. In the table there are 250,000 to 350,000 clones, 88% of which are singletons. Sequencing was carried out using peripheral blood. The receptors shown here come from a woman in her 30s with COVID-19, enrolled during active disease. CDR3s include the opening cysteine and the closing phenylalanine or tryptophan. A D gene is named only where the DNA matches it firmly. A row's size may be missing; if present it is once, few, many or a size class.

d_gene,j_gene,v_gene,abundance,CDR3aa,CDR3nt
-,TRBJ2-7,TRBV11-2,-,CASRTQGGAFYEQYF,TGTGCCAGCAGAACCCAAGGGGGGGCGTTTTACGAGCAGTACTTC
TRBD2,TRBJ2-3,TRBV5-1,-,CASSLARAGARGYDTQYF,TGCGCCAGCAGCTTGGCCAGAGCGGGAGCGAGGGGATATGACACGCAGTATTTT
TRBD2,TRBJ2-2,TRBV7-3,-,CASSEGTSGKGRELFF,TGTGCCAGCAGCGAGGGGACTAGCGGGAAGGGCCGGGAGCTGTTTTTT
TRBD2,TRBJ2-7,TRBV14,-,CASTKASGSHEQYF,TGTGCCAGCACGAAGGCTAGCGGGAGCCACGAGCAGTACTTC
-,TRBJ2-2,TRBV21-1,-,CARTGSNTGELFF,TGTGCCAGGACAGGATCGAACACCGGGGAGCTGTTTTTT
-,TRBJ1-5,TRBV6-4,-,CASSDSTGSAGQYNQPQHF,TGTGCCAGCAGTGACTCGACAGGCTCCGCCGGACAGTACAATCAGCCCCAGCATTTT
-,TRBJ1-3,TRBV7-3,-,CASSLSRGNTIYF,TGTGCCAGCAGCCTAAGCCGCGGCAACACCATATATTTT
-,TRBJ2-5,TRBV12-3/TRBV12-4,-,CASSSSETQYF,TGTGCCAGCAGTTCATCAGAGACCCAGTACTTC
-,TRBJ2-1,TRBV4-1,-,CASSQEVLQFF,TGCGCCAGCAGCCAAGAAGTACTCCAGTTCTTC
-,TRBJ2-7,TRBV9,-,CASSVEPGFYEQYF,TGTGCCAGCAGCGTAGAGCCAGGTTTTTACGAGCAGTACTTC
TRBD1,TRBJ2-2,TRBV29-1,-,CSADRANTGELFF,TGCAGCGCGGACAGGGCGAACACCGGGGAGCTGTTTTTT
TRBD1,TRBJ1-4,TRBV7-9,-,CASSPRTGERGTNEKLFF,TGTGCCAGCAGCCCCCGGACAGGGGAACGGGGAACTAATGAAAAACTGTTTTTT
TRBD1,TRBJ1-1,TRBV6-1,-,CASSVQVGLQGPTGGTEAFF,TGTGCCAGCAGTGTCCAAGTAGGCCTCCAGGGTCCGACAGGGGGCACTGAAGCTTTCTTT
-,TRBJ1-6,TRBV11-2,-,CASSLEWGSPLHF,TGTGCCAGCAGCTTAGAATGGGGCTCACCCCTCCACTTT
-,TRBJ1-1,TRBV2,-,CASSEAGNTEAFF,TGTGCCAGCAGTGAAGCCGGGAACACTGAAGCTTTCTTT
TRBD1,TRBJ1-6,TRBV3-1/TRBV3-2,-,CASSQGAGGNSPLHF,TGTGCCAGCAGCCAAGGGGCAGGGGGAAATTCACCCCTCCACTTT
TRBD2,TRBJ2-7,TRBV6-6,once,CASGRGAYEQYF,TGTGCCAGCGGGCGGGGGGCCTACGAGCAGTACTTC